This T cell receptor (beta chain) came from a study of shared clonotypes between healthy human individuals. Study-level background: With ages of 18 to 49, the donors were a couple of women and a few men. Points from the study as a whole: Clonotype sharing across a few donors was observed for about 5.2% of naive CD4 clonotypes.

Positively selected for CCR7, the CD45RO-negative cells used as naive CD8 cells excluded terminally differentiated effector memory CD45RA+ cells. The study drew its donors from healthy HIV-negative adults without recent acute infections or vaccinations. On this clone: The antigen remains undetermined.

Replicate PCRs from sorted subsets contained roughly 190 ng DNA, which is 29,000 or so T cell genomes. Libraries were prepared by immunoSEQ multiplex PCR; TCRdb keeps only in-frame clonotypes and omits some of them. The table lists 550,000 to 600,000 clones, 95% to 98% of them singletons. The sequencing sample was made of naive CD8+ T cells sorted from blood. This TCR was recovered from a man aged 25-45 years in good health.

CDR3: CASSAQFPRKNTEAFF. The CDR3 DNA is TGTGCCAGCTCCGCCCAATTCCCCCGGAAGAACACTGAAGCTTTCTTT. The chain carries TRBV27 and TRBJ1-1, with D unclear. The CDR3 has 16 amino acids. The germline V gene has CDR1 MNHEY and CDR2 SMNVEV (reference sequence). Trimming removed 8 bases from V and 1 base from J, with 20 bases in between.